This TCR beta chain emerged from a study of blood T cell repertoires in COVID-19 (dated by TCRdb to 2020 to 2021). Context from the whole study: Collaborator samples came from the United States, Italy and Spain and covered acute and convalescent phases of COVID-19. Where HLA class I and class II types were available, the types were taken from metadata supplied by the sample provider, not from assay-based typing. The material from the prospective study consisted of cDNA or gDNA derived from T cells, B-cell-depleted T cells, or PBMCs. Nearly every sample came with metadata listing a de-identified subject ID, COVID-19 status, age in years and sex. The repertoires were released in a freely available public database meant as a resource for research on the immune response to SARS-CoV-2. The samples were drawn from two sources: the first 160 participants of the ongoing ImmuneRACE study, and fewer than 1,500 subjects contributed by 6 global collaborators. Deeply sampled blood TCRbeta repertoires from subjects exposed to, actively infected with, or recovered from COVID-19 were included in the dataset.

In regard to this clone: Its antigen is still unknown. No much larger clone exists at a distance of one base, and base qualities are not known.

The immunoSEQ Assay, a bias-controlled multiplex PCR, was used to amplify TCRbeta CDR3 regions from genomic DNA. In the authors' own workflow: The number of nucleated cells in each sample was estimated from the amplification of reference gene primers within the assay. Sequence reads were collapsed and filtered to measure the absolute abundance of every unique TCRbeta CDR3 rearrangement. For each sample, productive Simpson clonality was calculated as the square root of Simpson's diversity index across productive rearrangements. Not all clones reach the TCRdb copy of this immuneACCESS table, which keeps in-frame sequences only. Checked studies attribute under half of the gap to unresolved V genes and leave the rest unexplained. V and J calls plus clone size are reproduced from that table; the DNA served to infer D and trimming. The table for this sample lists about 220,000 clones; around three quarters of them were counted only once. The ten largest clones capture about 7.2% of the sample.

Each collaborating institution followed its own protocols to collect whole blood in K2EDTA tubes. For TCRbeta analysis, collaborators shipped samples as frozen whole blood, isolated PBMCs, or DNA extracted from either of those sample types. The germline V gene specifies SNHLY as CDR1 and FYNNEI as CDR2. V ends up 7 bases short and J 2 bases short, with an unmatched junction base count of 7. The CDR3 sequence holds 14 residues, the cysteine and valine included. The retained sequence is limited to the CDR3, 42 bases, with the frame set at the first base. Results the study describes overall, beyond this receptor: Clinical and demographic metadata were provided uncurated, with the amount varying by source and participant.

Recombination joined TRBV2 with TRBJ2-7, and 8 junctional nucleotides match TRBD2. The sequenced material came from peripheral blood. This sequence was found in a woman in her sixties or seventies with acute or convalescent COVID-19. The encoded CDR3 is CASKLTGGAYEQYV. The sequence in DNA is TGTGCCAGCAAACTCACCGGGGGGGCCTACGAGCAGTACGTC.